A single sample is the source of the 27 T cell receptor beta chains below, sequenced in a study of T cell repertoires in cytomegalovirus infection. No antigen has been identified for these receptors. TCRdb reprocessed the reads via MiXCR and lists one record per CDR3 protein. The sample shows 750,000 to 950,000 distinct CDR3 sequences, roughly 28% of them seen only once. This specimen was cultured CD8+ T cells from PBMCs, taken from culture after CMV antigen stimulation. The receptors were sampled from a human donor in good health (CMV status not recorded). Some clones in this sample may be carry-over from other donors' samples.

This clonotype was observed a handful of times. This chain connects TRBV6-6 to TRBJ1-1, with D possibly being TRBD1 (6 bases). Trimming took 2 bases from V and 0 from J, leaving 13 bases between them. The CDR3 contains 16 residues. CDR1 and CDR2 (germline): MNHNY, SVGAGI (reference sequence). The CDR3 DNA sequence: TGTGCCAGCAGTTACCCGGGACACGCCCTGAACACTGAAGCTTTCTTT. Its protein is CASSYPGHALNTEAFF.

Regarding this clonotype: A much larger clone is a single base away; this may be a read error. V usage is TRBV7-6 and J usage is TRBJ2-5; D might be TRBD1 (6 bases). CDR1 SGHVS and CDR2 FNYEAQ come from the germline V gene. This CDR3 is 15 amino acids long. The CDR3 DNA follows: TGTGTCAGCAGCCCCGGACAGTTTTTTTGGGAGACCCAGTACTTC. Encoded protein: CVSSPGQFFWETQYF.

This chain's CDR3 is CASSQEGAQPQHF. CDR3 nucleotides: TGCGCCAGCAGCCAAGAAGGGGCTCAGCCCCAGCATTTT. V is TRBV4-1 and J is TRBJ1-5; TRBD1 is a possible D gene (5 bases). Per the germline V gene, CDR1 is MGHRA and CDR2 is YSYEKL. Deletions cut 0 bases from V and 6 bases from J, with 6 bases between. This CDR3 is built from 13 residues.

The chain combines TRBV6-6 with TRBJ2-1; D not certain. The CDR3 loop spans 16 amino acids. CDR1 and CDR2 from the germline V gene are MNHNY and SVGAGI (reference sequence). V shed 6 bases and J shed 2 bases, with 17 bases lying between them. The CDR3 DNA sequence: TGTGCCAGCAGCCCCCGAAGGACGGTTGCCTACAATGAGCAGTTCTTC. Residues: CASSPRRTVAYNEQFF.

CDR3 nucleotides: TGCGCCAGCAGCCAAGGGGATAGCGGGTACACAGATACGCAGTATTTT. Amino acid sequence: CASSQGDSGYTDTQYF. The V and J genes are TRBV4-3 and TRBJ2-3; TRBD2 matches 7 bases. Per the germline V gene, CDR1 is LGHNA and CDR2 is YSLEER. Unmatched junction bases numbered 6, after V lost 1 base and J lost 2 bases. CDR3 length equals 16 residues.

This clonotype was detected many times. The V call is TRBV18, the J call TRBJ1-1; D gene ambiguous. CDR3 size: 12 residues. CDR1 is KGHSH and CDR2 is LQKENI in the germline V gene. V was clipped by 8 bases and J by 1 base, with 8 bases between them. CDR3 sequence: CASSPQNTEAFF. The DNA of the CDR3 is TGTGCCAGCAGCCCACAGAACACTGAAGCTTTCTTT.

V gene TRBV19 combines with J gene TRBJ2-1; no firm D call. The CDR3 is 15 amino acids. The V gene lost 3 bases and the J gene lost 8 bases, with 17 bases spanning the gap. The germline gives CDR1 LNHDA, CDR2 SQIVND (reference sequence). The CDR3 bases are TGTGCCAGTAGTATCCTGGTAAACACCATCGATGAGCAGTTCTTC. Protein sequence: CASSILVNTIDEQFF.

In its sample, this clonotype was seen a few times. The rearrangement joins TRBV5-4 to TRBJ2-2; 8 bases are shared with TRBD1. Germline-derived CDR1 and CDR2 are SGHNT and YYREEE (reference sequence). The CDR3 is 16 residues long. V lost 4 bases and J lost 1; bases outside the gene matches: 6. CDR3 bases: TGTGCCAGCAGCGGTGGGGGACAGGTGAACACCGGGGAGCTGTTTTTT. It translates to CASSGGGQVNTGELFF.

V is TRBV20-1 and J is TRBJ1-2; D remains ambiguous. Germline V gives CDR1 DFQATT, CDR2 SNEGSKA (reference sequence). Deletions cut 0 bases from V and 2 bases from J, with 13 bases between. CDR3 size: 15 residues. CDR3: CSAREGPGMNYGYTF. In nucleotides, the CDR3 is TGCAGTGCTAGAGAGGGCCCGGGAATGAACTATGGCTACACCTTC.

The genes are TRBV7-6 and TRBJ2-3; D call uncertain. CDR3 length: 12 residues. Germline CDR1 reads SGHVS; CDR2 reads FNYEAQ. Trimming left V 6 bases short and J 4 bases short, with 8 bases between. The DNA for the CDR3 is TGTGCCAGCAGGTTACAGTCAGATACGCAGTATTTT. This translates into CASRLQSDTQYF.

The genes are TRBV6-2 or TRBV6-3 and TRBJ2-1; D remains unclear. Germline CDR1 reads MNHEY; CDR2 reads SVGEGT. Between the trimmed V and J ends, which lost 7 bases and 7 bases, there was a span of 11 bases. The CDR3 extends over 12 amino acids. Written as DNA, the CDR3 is TGTGCCAGCACCCTCCCGACAAATGAGCAGTTCTTC. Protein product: CASTLPTNEQFF.

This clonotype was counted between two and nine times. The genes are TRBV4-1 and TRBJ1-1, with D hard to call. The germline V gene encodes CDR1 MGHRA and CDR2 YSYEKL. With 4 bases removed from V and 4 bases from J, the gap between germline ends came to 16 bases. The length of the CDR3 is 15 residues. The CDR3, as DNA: TGCGCCAGCAGCCTACTCGGCGTTGGGGTCACTGAAGCTTTCTTT. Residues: CASSLLGVGVTEAFF.

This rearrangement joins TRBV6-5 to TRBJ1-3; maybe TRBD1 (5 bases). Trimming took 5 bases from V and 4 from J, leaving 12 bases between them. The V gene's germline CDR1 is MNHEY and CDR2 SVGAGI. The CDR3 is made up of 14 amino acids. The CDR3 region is CASSGQGEGNTIYF. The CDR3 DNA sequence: TGTGCCAGCAGTGGCCAGGGAGAAGGAAACACCATATATTTT.

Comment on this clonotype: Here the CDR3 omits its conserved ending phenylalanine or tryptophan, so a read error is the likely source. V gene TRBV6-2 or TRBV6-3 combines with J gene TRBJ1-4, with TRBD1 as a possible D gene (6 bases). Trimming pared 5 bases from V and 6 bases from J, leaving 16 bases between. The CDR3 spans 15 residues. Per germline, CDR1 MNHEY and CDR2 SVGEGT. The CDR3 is CASSPPGHQDEKLFS. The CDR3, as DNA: TGTGCCAGCAGTCCTCCGGGACATCAAGATGAAAAACTGTTTTCT.

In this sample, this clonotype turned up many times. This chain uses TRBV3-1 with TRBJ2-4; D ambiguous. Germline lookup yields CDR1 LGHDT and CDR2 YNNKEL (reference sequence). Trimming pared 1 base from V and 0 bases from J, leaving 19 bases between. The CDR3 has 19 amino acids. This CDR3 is CASSQGPRWRNRAKNIQYF. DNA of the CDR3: TGTGCCAGCAGCCAAGGTCCCCGATGGAGAAACCGAGCCAAAAACATTCAGTACTTC.

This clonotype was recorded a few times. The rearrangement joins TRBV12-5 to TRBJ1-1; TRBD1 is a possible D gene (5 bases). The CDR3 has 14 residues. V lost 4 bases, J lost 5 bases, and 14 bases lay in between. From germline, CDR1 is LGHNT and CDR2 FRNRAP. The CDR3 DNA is TGTGCTAGTGGTTCCGGGACGGTGGATACTGAAGCTTTCTTT. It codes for CASGSGTVDTEAFF.

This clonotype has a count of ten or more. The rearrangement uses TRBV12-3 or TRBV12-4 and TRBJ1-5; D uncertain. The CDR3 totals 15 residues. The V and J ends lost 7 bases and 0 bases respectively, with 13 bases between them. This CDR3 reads CASTDGLNSNQPQHF. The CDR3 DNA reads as TGTGCCAGCACCGATGGACTTAATAGCAATCAGCCCCAGCATTTT.

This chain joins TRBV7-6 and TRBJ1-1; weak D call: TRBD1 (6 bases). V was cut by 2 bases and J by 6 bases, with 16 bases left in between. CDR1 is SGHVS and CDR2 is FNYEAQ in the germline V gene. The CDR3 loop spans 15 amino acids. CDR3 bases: TGTGCCAGCAGCTTAATAGATACCGGGGGCGCTGAAGCTTTCTTT. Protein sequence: CASSLIDTGGAEAFF. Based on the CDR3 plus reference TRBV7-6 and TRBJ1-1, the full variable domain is GAGVSQSPRYKVTKRGQDVALRCDPISGHVSLYWYRQALGQGPEFLTYFNYEAQQDKSGLPNDRFSAERPEGSISTLTIQRTEQRDSAMYRCASSLIDTGGAEAFFGQGTRLTVV.

CDR3 sequence (DNA): TGTGCCACCTACCGGGGGAATGGCTACACCTTC. Amino acid sequence: CATYRGNGYTF. The chain is built from TRBV6-2 or TRBV6-3 and TRBJ1-2; perhaps TRBD1 as D (5 bases). The length of the CDR3 is 11 residues. CDR1 is MNHEY, CDR2 SVGEGT, per germline. Trimming removed 10 bases at V and 6 bases at J, with 12 bases between.

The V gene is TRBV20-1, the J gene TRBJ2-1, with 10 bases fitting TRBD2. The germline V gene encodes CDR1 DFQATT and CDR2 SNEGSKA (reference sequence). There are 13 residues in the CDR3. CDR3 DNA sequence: TGCAGGAGGGACGGGACTAGCGAGGGTGAGCAGTTCTTC. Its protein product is CRRDGTSEGEQFF.

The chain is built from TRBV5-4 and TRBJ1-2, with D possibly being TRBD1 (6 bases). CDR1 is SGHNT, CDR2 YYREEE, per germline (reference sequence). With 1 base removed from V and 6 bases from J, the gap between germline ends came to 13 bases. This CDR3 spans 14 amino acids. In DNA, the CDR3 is TGTGCCAGCAGCTTGCCAGGAGGGGGTGATGGCTACACCTTC. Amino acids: CASSLPGGGDGYTF.

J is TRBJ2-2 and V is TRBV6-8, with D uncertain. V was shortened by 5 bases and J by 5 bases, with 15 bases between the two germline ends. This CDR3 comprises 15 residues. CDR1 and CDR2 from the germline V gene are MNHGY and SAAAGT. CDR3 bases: TGTGCCAGCAGTCACGGACGGATTTCTACCGGGGAGCTGTTTTTT. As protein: CASSHGRISTGELFF.

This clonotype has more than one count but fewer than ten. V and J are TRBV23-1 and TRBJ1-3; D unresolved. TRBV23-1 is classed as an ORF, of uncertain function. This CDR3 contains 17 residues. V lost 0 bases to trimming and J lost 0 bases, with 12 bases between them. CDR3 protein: CASSQSRTVSSGNTIYF. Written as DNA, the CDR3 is TGCGCCAGCAGTCAATCTCGGACTGTGAGCTCTGGAAACACCATATATTTT.

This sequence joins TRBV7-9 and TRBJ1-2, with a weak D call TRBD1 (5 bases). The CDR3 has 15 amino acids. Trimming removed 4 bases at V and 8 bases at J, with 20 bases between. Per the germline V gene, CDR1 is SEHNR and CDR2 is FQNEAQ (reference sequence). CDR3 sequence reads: CASSSTPWGMRGYTF. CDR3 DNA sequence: TGTGCCAGCAGCTCCACTCCTTGGGGGATGAGAGGCTACACCTTC. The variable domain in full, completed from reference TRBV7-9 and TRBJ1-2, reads DTGVSQNPRHKITKRGQNVTFRCDPISEHNRLYWYRQTLGQGPEFLTYFQNEAQLEKSRLLSDRFSAERPKGSFSTLEIQRTEQGDSAMYLCASSSTPWGMRGYTFGSGTRLTVV.

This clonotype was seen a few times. The CDR3 here is CASSSQGFEETQYF. In nucleotides, the CDR3 is TGTGCCAGCAGTTCACAGGGGTTCGAAGAGACCCAGTACTTC. This sequence joins TRBV6-5 and TRBJ2-5; 7 bases match TRBD1. J was trimmed by 3 bases and V by 4 bases; bases with no gene match: 5. The CDR3 loop spans 14 amino acids. Germline V gives CDR1 MNHEY, CDR2 SVGAGI.

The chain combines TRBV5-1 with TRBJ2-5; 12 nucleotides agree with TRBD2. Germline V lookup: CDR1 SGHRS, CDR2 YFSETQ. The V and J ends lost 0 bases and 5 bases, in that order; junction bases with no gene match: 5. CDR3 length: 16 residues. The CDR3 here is CASSLGTSGVLETQYF. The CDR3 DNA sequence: TGCGCCAGCAGCTTGGGGACTAGCGGGGTTTTGGAGACCCAGTACTTC.

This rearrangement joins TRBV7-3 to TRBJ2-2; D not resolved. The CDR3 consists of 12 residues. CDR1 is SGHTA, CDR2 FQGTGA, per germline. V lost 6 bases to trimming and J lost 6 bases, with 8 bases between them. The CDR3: CASRSPAGELFF. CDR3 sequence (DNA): TGTGCCAGCAGATCTCCCGCCGGGGAGCTGTTTTTT. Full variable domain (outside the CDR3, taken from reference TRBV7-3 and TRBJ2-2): GAGVSQTPSNKVTEKGKYVELRCDPISGHTALYWYRQSLGQGPEFLIYFQGTGAADDSGLPNDRFFAVRPEGSVSTLKIQRTERGDSAVYLCASRSPAGELFFGEGSRLTVL.